These 16 T cell receptor beta chains were all obtained from the same sample, sequenced in a study of blood T cell repertoires in COVID-19. Sequencing was performed with immunoSEQ multiplex PCR; in TCRdb, only in-frame clones are kept and a portion is missing. The table lists about 230,000 clones, roughly nine tenths of them singletons. Specimen: PBMCs or T cells enriched from blood (not recorded which). These receptors came from a woman aged 30 to 39 with acute COVID-19.

The rearrangement links TRBV18 to TRBJ1-5; unclear D gene. The CDR3 contains 13 residues. The germline V gene encodes CDR1 KGHSH and CDR2 LQKENI. Trimming cost V 5 bases and J 7 bases, with 12 bases left between them. CDR3 coding DNA: TGTGCCAGCTCAAACGGGAAGGGCCAGCCCCAGCATTTT. Its translation is CASSNGKGQPQHF.

This clone has only a few counts. The J gene is TRBJ2-1, the V gene TRBV7-9; 9 nucleotides align to TRBD1. The germline gives CDR1 SEHNR, CDR2 FQNEAQ (reference sequence). V gave up 5 bases and J gave up 8 bases; unmatched junction bases: 7. This CDR3 is built from 14 residues. CDR3 residues: CASSRVGQGHEQFF. For the CDR3, the DNA is TGTGCCAGCAGCCGAGTGGGACAGGGCCATGAGCAGTTCTTC. The entire variable domain, with the rest obtained from reference TRBV7-9 and TRBJ2-1, is as follows: DTGVSQNPRHKITKRGQNVTFRCDPISEHNRLYWYRQTLGQGPEFLTYFQNEAQLEKSRLLSDRFSAERPKGSFSTLEIQRTEQGDSAMYLCASSRVGQGHEQFFGPGTRLTVL.

The CDR3 nucleotides are TGTGCCATCACTGTCGGGACTGGACCCTACGAGCAGTACTTC. Translation gives CAITVGTGPYEQYF. The rearrangement links TRBV10-3 to TRBJ2-7; D possibly corresponds to TRBD2 (6 bases). Deletions cut 7 bases from V and 2 bases from J, with 15 bases between. CDR1 is ENHRY and CDR2 is SYGVKD in the germline V gene. The CDR3 totals 14 residues.

The V call is TRBV7-2, the J call TRBJ1-5, with a weak D call TRBD1 (5 bases). V was cut by 2 bases and J by 3 bases, with 14 bases left in between. From germline, CDR1 is SGHTA and CDR2 FQGNSA. The CDR3 sequence is 16 residues long. This chain's CDR3 is CASSLISVDTNQPQHF. In DNA form, the CDR3 reads TGTGCCAGCAGCTTAATATCTGTGGACACCAATCAGCCCCAGCATTTT.

The chain carries TRBV5-1 and TRBJ1-1; D is unresolved. This CDR3 is built from 15 residues. Trimming removed 0 bases from V and 8 bases from J, with 17 bases in between. Germline V gene data show CDR1 as SGHRS and CDR2 as YFSETQ. CDR3 in DNA: TGCGCCAGCAGCTTGGCTCCGGACGGGGTATCGGAAGCTTTCTTT. This sequence encodes CASSLAPDGVSEAFF.

This clone was detected only once. J is TRBJ1-5 and V is TRBV9, with 9 positions matching TRBD1. CDR3 length: 14 amino acids. Trimming took 3 bases from V and 5 from J; bases not matched to a gene: 3. Germline values: CDR1 SGDLS, CDR2 YYNGEE. The CDR3 sequence is CASSAGTGYQPQHF. CDR3 nucleotide sequence: TGTGCCAGCAGCGCCGGGACAGGGTATCAGCCCCAGCATTTT.

The chain has TRBV4-3 and TRBJ2-3; D might be TRBD2 (6 bases). Germline-derived CDR1 and CDR2 are LGHNA and YSLEER. V was trimmed by 0 bases and J by 1 base, leaving 11 bases between them. The CDR3 has 16 amino acids. The CDR3: CASSQEAAGRTDTQYF. The DNA of the CDR3 is TGCGCCAGCAGCCAAGAGGCAGCGGGCCGCACAGATACGCAGTATTTT.

The V gene is TRBV4-1, the J gene TRBJ1-1; TRBD1 matches at 12 bases. The CDR3 runs to 17 residues. V gave up 2 bases and J gave up 7 bases; unmatched junction bases: 11. The germline gives CDR1 MGHRA, CDR2 YSYEKL. The CDR3 here is CASSQKATGTGGDEAFF. The CDR3 nucleotides are TGCGCCAGCAGCCAAAAAGCGACCGGGACAGGGGGCGATGAAGCTTTCTTT.

The chain employs TRBV30 and TRBJ2-3; 7 nucleotides line up with TRBD2. The germline CDR1 and CDR2 sequences are GTSNPN and SVGIG (reference sequence). J lost 9 bases, V lost 4 bases, and 7 bases had no gene match. The CDR3 is made up of 12 amino acids. For the CDR3, the DNA is TGTGCCTGGAATATAGGGGAGGGGACGCAGTATTTT. Its protein product is CAWNIGEGTQYF.

This sequence joins TRBV5-1 and TRBJ1-2; D is perhaps TRBD1 (6 bases). The CDR3 runs 13 residues. CDR1 and CDR2 from the germline V gene are SGHRS and YFSETQ. The ends were cut back, 4 bases at V and 3 bases at J, with 10 bases in the middle. Here the CDR3 reads CASSPPGDYGYTF. The DNA for the CDR3 is TGCGCCAGCAGCCCGCCAGGGGACTATGGCTACACCTTC. Variable domain in full (rest from reference TRBV5-1 and TRBJ1-2): KAGVTQTPRYLIKTRGQQVTLSCSPISGHRSVSWYQQTPGQGLQFLFEYFSETQRNKGNFPGRFSGRQFSNSRSEMNVSTLELGDSALYLCASSPPGDYGYTFGSGTRLTVV.

This chain joins TRBV6-5 and TRBJ2-1; 8 bases agree with TRBD1. CDR1 MNHEY and CDR2 SVGAGI come from the germline V gene. This CDR3 contains 15 residues. J was trimmed by 6 bases and V by 2 bases; bases with no gene match: 6. As DNA, the CDR3 is TGTGCCAGCAGTTACCCGGGACAGGCCCCCAATGAGCAGTTCTTC. Its protein product is CASSYPGQAPNEQFF.

The rearrangement links TRBV9 to TRBJ2-1, with 7 bases fitting TRBD1. The V gene's germline CDR1 is SGDLS and CDR2 YYNGEE. The CDR3 has 16 amino acids. Losses at the gene ends were 4 bases for V and 4 bases for J; bases not matched to a gene: 11. The CDR3 bases are TGTGCCAGCAGCCCCCTAGACAGGGTGACATACAATGAGCAGTTCTTC. This codes for CASSPLDRVTYNEQFF.

This clone has just a few counts. This chain connects TRBV5-4 to TRBJ2-1; 7 bases are a match to TRBD2. CDR3 length: 12 amino acids. The germline V gene encodes CDR1 SGHNT and CDR2 YYREEE (reference sequence). J gave up 15 bases and V 2 bases, and 8 bases lay outside the gene matches. As DNA, the CDR3 is TGTGCCAGCAGCTTTGGGGGGGACGCGTGGTTCTTC. It codes for CASSFGGDAWFF. Drawing the rest from reference TRBV5-4 and TRBJ2-1, the complete variable domain is ETGVTQSPTHLIKTRGQQVTLRCSSQSGHNTVSWYQQALGQGPQFIFQYYREEENGRGNFPPRFSGLQFPNYSSELNVNALELDDSALYLCASSFGGDAWFFGPGTRLTVL.

The rearrangement uses TRBV11-1 and TRBJ1-6; 9 bases map to TRBD1. The CDR3 length is 13 residues. The germline CDR1 and CDR2 sequences are SGHAT and FQDESV (reference sequence). J gave up 10 bases and V 5 bases, and 3 bases lay outside the gene matches. Here the CDR3 reads CASSITGGSPLHF. The CDR3 DNA sequence: TGTGCCAGCAGCATTACAGGGGGCTCACCCCTCCACTTT.

The V call is TRBV6-5, the J call TRBJ2-2, with TRBD1 matching 7 bases. Germline CDR1 reads MNHEY; CDR2 reads SVGAGI. Trimming removed 6 bases from V and 5 bases from J; junction bases left unmatched: 6. The CDR3 extends over 14 amino acids. The CDR3 spells CASRRQGRTGELFF. The CDR3 DNA reads TGTGCCAGCAGACGACAGGGACGGACCGGGGAGCTGTTTTTT.

This clone has just one count. J is TRBJ2-7 and V is TRBV27; no firm D call. The CDR3 is 11 amino acids. V was shortened by 5 bases and J by 2 bases, with 4 bases between the two germline ends. Per the germline V gene, CDR1 is MNHEY and CDR2 is SMNVEV (reference sequence). The CDR3 sequence: CASSGAYEQYF. The DNA of the CDR3 is TGTGCCAGCAGTGGAGCCTACGAGCAGTACTTC.